This T cell receptor (beta chain) originates from a study of blood T cells in healthy people across ages. Findings of the study overall: Nothing was known about donor CMV status, and this possibly confounded expanded clonotype changes.

The use of a sample-barcoded 5' primer and a J-beta primer mix characterized a second PCR of roughly 6 to 12 cycles. Every sample gave at least 2.5 million paired-end reads containing CDR3. Using its own MiXCR run on the 5' RACE reads, TCRdb lists one record per CDR3 protein. Of more than 700,000 distinct CDR3 sequences in the sample, about 47% are singletons; the top ten hold about a sixth. Comments on this clonotype: What it binds is not known.

The germline CDR1 and CDR2 sequences are SGHRS and YFSETQ. The CDR3 length is 16 residues. Trimming took off 4 bases at V and 15 bases at J, with 29 bases between the two ends. This sequence joins TRBV5-1 and TRBJ2-1; tentative D call: TRBD1 (6 bases). The sequence was obtained from a man older than 75 in good health. The source material was blood. CDR3 sequence (DNA): TGCGCCAGCAGCCCAGGGGAGTCCCAGCGTCAAGAGACCCGGTTCTTC. It codes for CASSPGESQRQETRFF.